This T cell receptor beta chain was obtained from a study of blood T cell repertoires in COVID-19. The data were produced by immunoSEQ multiplex PCR, yet TCRdb's version contains in-frame clones alone and is incomplete. Of approximately 160,000 clones listed, around 84% are singletons. The germline V gene encodes CDR1 LGHNA and CDR2 YNFKEQ. The CDR3 is made up of 14 amino acids. The trim removed 3 bases at V and 4 bases at J, leaving 4 bases unmatched. The chain employs TRBV4-2 and TRBJ2-3; 7 bases align to TRBD1. The sequence derives from a man between 50 and 59 years old who had recovered from COVID-19. The specimen sequenced was PBMCs or T cells enriched from blood (not recorded which). The CDR3 loop reads CASSQGQSADTQYF. The DNA of the CDR3 is TGTGCCAGCAGCCAGGGACAGTCGGCAGATACGCAGTATTTT.